These T cell receptor beta chains were read from a single sample in a study of T cell responses to AZD1222 COVID-19 vaccine. Repertoires were generated with immunoSEQ multiplex PCR, while TCRdb's copy carries only in-frame clones and drops some. The data hold some 150,000 clones, with 90% observed a single time. The sample in question was peripheral blood, obtained 28 days after the second AZD1222 dose. These receptors originate from an adult who received the AZD1222 COVID-19 vaccine. Each CDR3 is given with its conserved first and last residue. D genes are given only for firm matches. Size values are once, few and many counts, or a class for expanded clones, and some rows have none.

NA	TRBV24-1	TRBJ2-1	TRBD1	TGTGCCACCAGTAGGGACAGAAAAGTTTACAATGAGCAGTTCTTC	CATSRDRKVYNEQFF
NA	TRBV9	TRBJ1-1	TRBD1	TGTGCCAGCAGCGTAGCGGGACAGGGGTTCGGCACTGAAGCTTTCTTT	CASSVAGQGFGTEAFF
NA	TRBV5-6	TRBJ1-4	NA	TGTGCCAGCAGCTTGGGGTATGGGCTGTTTTTT	CASSLGYGLFF
NA	TRBV6-5	TRBJ1-5	NA	TGTGCCAGCAGTCCCAGTGATAGCAATCAGCCCCAGCATTTT	CASSPSDSNQPQHF
few	TRBV10-3	TRBJ1-1	NA	TGTGCCATCAGTCCCTGGTTGGGGGGTGTCGGAGCTTTCTTT	CAISPWLGGVGAFF
NA	TRBV28	TRBJ1-1	NA	TGTGCCAGCAGTCCACCGACCCAAGGCGAGACTGAAGCTTTCTTT	CASSPPTQGETEAFF
once	TRBV4-1	TRBJ1-6	TRBD1	TGCGCCAGCAGCCAAGATTCGGGACAGGGTTACTCCTATAATTCACCCCTCCACTTT	CASSQDSGQGYSYNSPLHF
NA	TRBV27	TRBJ2-7	TRBD2	TGTGCCAGCAGTTTAAGCGGGAGGGCGTACGAGCAGTACTTC	CASSLSGRAYEQYF
NA	TRBV6-5	TRBJ1-1	NA	TGTGCCAGCTTTCGACGGGGGATGAACACTGAAGCTTTCTTT	CASFRRGMNTEAFF
NA	TRBV6-5	TRBJ2-3	TRBD1	TGTGCCAGCAGTTTGACAGGGGGGTCCACAGATACGCAGTATTTT	CASSLTGGSTDTQYF
NA	TRBV14	TRBJ2-2	TRBD2	TGTGCCAGCAGCTTAGCGGGAGTGCACACCGGGGAGCTGTTTTTT	CASSLAGVHTGELFF
NA	TRBV12-3/TRBV12-4	TRBJ2-1	NA	TGTGCCAGCAGTTTAGCCGGTGAGCAGTTCTTC	CASSLAGEQFF
NA	TRBV10-3	TRBJ1-2	TRBD1	TGTGCCATCAAGGGACAGTCCTATGGCTACACCTTC	CAIKGQSYGYTF
NA	TRBV19	TRBJ1-2	NA	TGTGCCAGTAGTATCGCAGGTTATGGCTACACCTTC	CASSIAGYGYTF
NA	TRBV4-2	TRBJ2-3	NA	TGTGCCAGCAGCTCCAGACAGGCCACAGATACGCAGTATTTT	CASSSRQATDTQYF
NA	TRBV2	TRBJ1-1	NA	TGTGCCAGCACCGACGAGGGTTTTAACACTGAAGCTTTCTTT	CASTDEGFNTEAFF
NA	TRBV3-1/TRBV3-2	TRBJ1-3	NA	TGTGCCAGCAGCCAGGCCTCTGGAAACACCATATATTTT	CASSQASGNTIYF
NA	TRBV18	TRBJ1-2	NA	TGTGCCAGCTCACCAGGGAAAACAGGATTCTCCTACTATGGCTACACCTTC	CASSPGKTGFSYYGYTF
NA	TRBV25-1	TRBJ1-4	NA	TGTGCCAGCAGTGAATACTCGGCGACAGGCGCTGAAAAACTGTTTTTT	CASSEYSATGAEKLFF
NA	TRBV6-5	TRBJ1-5	TRBD1	TGTGCCAGCAGACAGGGGAATCAGCCCCAGCATTTT	CASRQGNQPQHF
NA	TRBV27	TRBJ2-7	NA	TGTGCCAGCAGTTTACTGCAGTCCTACGAGCAGTACTTC	CASSLLQSYEQYF
NA	TRBV20-1	TRBJ1-1	NA	TGCAGTGCTTTCAGAAACACTGAAGCTTTCTTT	CSAFRNTEAFF
NA	TRBV6-5	TRBJ1-1	NA	TGTGCCAGCACTTCGGCAGGGCGCGGGAACACTGAAGCTTTCTTT	CASTSAGRGNTEAFF
NA	TRBV2	TRBJ1-2	NA	TGTGCCAGCAAGGTCTCGGCAGACAATGGCTACACCTTC	CASKVSADNGYTF
NA	TRBV5-4	TRBJ2-3	TRBD2	TGTGCCAGCAGCCGGGCGACTAGCGGAATACTCTCTAGCACAGATACGCAGTATTTT	CASSRATSGILSSTDTQYF
once	TRBV7-9	TRBJ2-5	TRBD2	TGTGCCAGCAGTATAAGCGGGAGTAGTAGGGAGACCCAGTACTTC	CASSISGSSRETQYF
NA	TRBV7-8	TRBJ2-3	NA	TGTGCCAGCAGCTCGGGCAGGCGACCAGATACGCAGTATTTT	CASSSGRRPDTQYF
NA	TRBV7-2	TRBJ2-3	NA	TGTGCCAGCAGCTTCCCAGCCCCAACGGCGAGTGGGGGGAGAGATACGCAGTATTTT	CASSFPAPTASGGRDTQYF
NA	TRBV6-5	TRBJ1-4	TRBD1	TGTGCCAGCAGTTACGACAGGGGGCCTACTAATGAAAAACTGTTTTTT	CASSYDRGPTNEKLFF
NA	TRBV2	TRBJ1-2	NA	TGTGCCAGCAGTGATGGGAGGGGTCGGAACTATGGCTACACCTTC	CASSDGRGRNYGYTF
NA	TRBV7-9	TRBJ2-1	NA	TGTGCCAGCAGCCCGAGGAGGGCCAGATACAATGAGCAGTTCTTC	CASSPRRARYNEQFF
NA	TRBV7-8	TRBJ1-1	NA	TGTGCCAGCAGCGGTAGATCCACTGAAGCTTTCTTT	CASSGRSTEAFF
NA	TRBV2	TRBJ2-5	TRBD2	TGTGCCAGCAGTGCTGGACTAGCGGGGGGGCGGGAGACCCAGTACTTC	CASSAGLAGGRETQYF
once	TRBV28	TRBJ1-1	NA	TGTGCCAGCAGTACCTTAGGCGGCACTGAAGCTTTCTTT	CASSTLGGTEAFF
NA	TRBV11-2	TRBJ1-1	NA	TGTGCCAGCAGCCCAGACGGGTACACTGAAGCTTTCTTT	CASSPDGYTEAFF
NA	TRBV5-1	TRBJ1-6	TRBD1	TGCGCCAGCAGCTTTAGGGACAGGGAAGTGGGTTCACCCCTCCACTTT	CASSFRDREVGSPLHF
NA	TRBV30	TRBJ1-5	TRBD1	TGTGCCTGGAGGAGAGGGGGCGCGAGCAATCAGCCCCAGCATTTT	CAWRRGGASNQPQHF
NA	TRBV7-9	TRBJ1-2	NA	TGTGCCAGCAGCCGGGTCATCACTCAAAGCTACACCTTC	CASSRVITQSYTF
NA	TRBV5-1	TRBJ2-7	NA	TGCGCCAGCAGCTTGGAGGCAGGGCCCTCCGGCGAGCAGTACTTC	CASSLEAGPSGEQYF
NA	TRBV25-1	TRBJ2-1	TRBD2	TGTGCCAGCAGTGGGGTACTAGCGGGAGGTAAGAATGAGCAGTTCTTC	CASSGVLAGGKNEQFF
NA	TRBV5-1	TRBJ2-5	TRBD2	TGCGCCAGCAGCTTGGCCGGGAGGGCAGGACCCCAAGAGACCCAGTACTTC	CASSLAGRAGPQETQYF
NA	TRBV7-2	TRBJ1-2	NA	TGTGCCAGCAGCTTATCGGCAGGCCTCTATGGCTACACCTTC	CASSLSAGLYGYTF
once	TRBV7-9	TRBJ1-4	NA	TGTGCCAGCAGCTTATCCCTCGCAACTAATGAAAAACTGTTTTTT	CASSLSLATNEKLFF
NA	TRBV9	TRBJ1-5	NA	TGTGCCAGCAGCGTAGGGAATCAGCCCCAGCATTTT	CASSVGNQPQHF
NA	TRBV18	TRBJ1-1	NA	TGTGCCAGCTCACCAGCCATGAACACTGAAGCTTTCTTT	CASSPAMNTEAFF